The 8 T cell receptor beta chains below all came from one sample that was sequenced in a study of vaccination and CD4 T cells after COVID-19. The treatment here: roughly 10-day PBMC culture with coronavirus spike peptide pools or control peptides (ViraFEST assay). The Oncomine TCR Beta short-read assay was applied to DNA of cultured CD4+ T cells. A single record per CDR3 protein comes from TCRdb applying MiXCR to the PCR reads. In the table there are roughly 4,000 distinct CDR3 sequences, 20% to 25% of which are singletons. Their antigen targets remain unknown. The sequencing sample was made of CD4+ T cells from blood, cultured in vitro. Receptors originate from a human donor who had recovered from COVID-19.

The chain carries TRBV24-1 and TRBJ2-3; 7 bases fit TRBD2. V lost 3 bases to trimming and J lost 9 bases; unmatched junction nucleotides: 2. The CDR3 runs 12 residues. CDR1 and CDR2 (germline): KGHDR, SFDVKD. The CDR3 here is CATSDPGRTQYF. DNA of the CDR3: TGTGCCACCAGTGATCCCGGGAGGACGCAGTATTTT.

V and J are TRBV29-1 and TRBJ1-2, with D possibly being TRBD1 (5 bases). Between the trimmed V and J ends, which lost 5 bases and 3 bases, there was a span of 16 bases. Germline-derived CDR1 and CDR2 are SQVTM and ANQGSEA. This CDR3 is 14 amino acids long. CDR3 residues: CSVRNGGNDYGYTF. The CDR3, as DNA: TGCAGCGTTCGGAACGGGGGGAATGACTATGGCTACACCTTC.

In this sample, this clonotype turned up a few times. This chain joins TRBV15 and TRBJ1-4; tentatively, D is TRBD1 (6 bases). The CDR3 length is 15 residues. Germline CDR1 is LNHNV and CDR2 is YYDKDF (reference sequence). V dropped 5 bases and J dropped 7 bases, with 17 bases sitting between them. CDR3 bases: TGTGCCACCAGCCTCAACCCCGGACAGACTGAAAAACTGTTTTTT. Amino acids: CATSLNPGQTEKLFF.

This clonotype was counted between two and nine times. J is TRBJ2-3 and V is TRBV20-1; no clear D. This CDR3 is 12 amino acids long. V was cut by 6 bases and J by 1 base, with 8 bases left in between. The germline V gene has CDR1 DFQATT and CDR2 SNEGSKA (reference sequence). This CDR3 reads CSAPPGTDTQYF. Here the CDR3 DNA reads TGCAGTGCCCCCCCCGGCACAGATACGCAGTATTTT.

This clonotype is termed large. CDR3 protein: CASSLGQGARGYTF. As DNA, the CDR3 is TGTGCCAGCAGTTTAGGACAGGGGGCGCGGGGCTACACCTTC. The chain has TRBV12-3 or TRBV12-4 and TRBJ1-2, with 10 bases that match TRBD1. This CDR3 contains 14 residues. V was pared by 1 base and J by 8 bases, with 4 bases of the junction left unmatched.

The table lists this clonotype with a few counts. This chain uses TRBV4-2 with TRBJ1-6; the match to TRBD1 covers 9 bases. V dropped 5 bases and J dropped 6; count of bases not matched to a gene: 5. Per germline, CDR1 LGHNA and CDR2 YNFKEQ. This CDR3 spans 15 amino acids. The CDR3 spells CASSFPGQGNSPLHF. Written as DNA, the CDR3 is TGTGCCAGCAGCTTCCCGGGACAGGGTAATTCACCCCTCCACTTT.

The chain is built from TRBV6-5 and TRBJ1-5; D might be TRBD1 (5 bases). Trimming left V 0 bases short and J 0 bases short, with 6 bases between. Germline assignment: CDR1 MNHEY and CDR2 SVGAGI. This CDR3 region has 15 residues. CDR3 DNA: TGTGCCAGCAGTTACTCGGGGGGTAGCAATCAGCCCCAGCATTTT. Translated: CASSYSGGSNQPQHF.

In the case of this clonotype: Relative to the germline gene, one junction end is altered; a read error may explain this. The rearrangement joins TRBV7-7 to TRBJ2-3, with TRBD2 as a possible D gene (5 bases). There are 14 residues in the CDR3. Germline CDR1 is SSHAT and CDR2 is FNYEAQ (reference sequence). As DNA, the CDR3 is TGTGCTAGCAGCCCTGGACTGCCCACAGATACGCAGTATTTT. Translated, it gives CASSPGLPTDTQYF.